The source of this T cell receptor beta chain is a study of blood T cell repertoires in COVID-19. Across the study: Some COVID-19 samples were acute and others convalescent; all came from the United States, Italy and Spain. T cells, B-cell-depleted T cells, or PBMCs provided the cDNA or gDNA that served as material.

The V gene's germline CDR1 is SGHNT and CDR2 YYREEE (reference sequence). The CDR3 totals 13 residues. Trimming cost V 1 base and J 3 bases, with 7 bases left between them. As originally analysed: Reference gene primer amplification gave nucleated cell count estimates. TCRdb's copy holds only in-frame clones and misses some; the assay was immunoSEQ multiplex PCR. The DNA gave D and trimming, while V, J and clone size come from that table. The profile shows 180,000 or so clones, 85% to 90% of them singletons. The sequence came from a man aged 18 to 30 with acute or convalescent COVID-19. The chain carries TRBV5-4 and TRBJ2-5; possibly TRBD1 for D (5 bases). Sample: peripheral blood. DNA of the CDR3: TGTGCCAGCAGCTTGAAGGGGAAAGAGACCCAGTACTTC. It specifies CASSLKGKETQYF. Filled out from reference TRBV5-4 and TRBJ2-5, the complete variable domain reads ETGVTQSPTHLIKTRGQQVTLRCSSQSGHNTVSWYQQALGQGPQFIFQYYREEENGRGNFPPRFSGLQFPNYSSELNVNALELDDSALYLCASSLKGKETQYFGPGTRLLVL.